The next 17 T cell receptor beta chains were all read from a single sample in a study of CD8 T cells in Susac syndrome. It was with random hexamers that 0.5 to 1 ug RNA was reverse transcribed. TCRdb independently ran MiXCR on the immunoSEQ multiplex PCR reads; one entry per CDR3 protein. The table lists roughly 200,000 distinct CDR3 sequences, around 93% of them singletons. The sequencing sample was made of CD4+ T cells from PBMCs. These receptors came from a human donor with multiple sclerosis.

The CDR3, as DNA: TGTGCCAGCAGTGAATTCACCATGACAGGAAACTATGGCTACACCTTC. It yields the protein CASSEFTMTGNYGYTF. The rearrangement joins TRBV25-1 to TRBJ1-2, with D possibly matching TRBD1 (6 bases). The CDR3 spans 16 residues. CDR1 is MGHDK, CDR2 SYGVNS, per germline. V was shortened by 1 base and J by 2 bases, with 14 bases between the two germline ends.

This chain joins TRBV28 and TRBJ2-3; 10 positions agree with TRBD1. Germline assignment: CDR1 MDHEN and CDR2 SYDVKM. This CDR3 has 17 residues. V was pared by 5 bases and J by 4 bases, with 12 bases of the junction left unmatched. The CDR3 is CASSTWLGQGSPDTQYF. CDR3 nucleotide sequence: TGTGCCAGCAGTACGTGGTTGGGACAGGGGAGCCCAGATACGCAGTATTTT.

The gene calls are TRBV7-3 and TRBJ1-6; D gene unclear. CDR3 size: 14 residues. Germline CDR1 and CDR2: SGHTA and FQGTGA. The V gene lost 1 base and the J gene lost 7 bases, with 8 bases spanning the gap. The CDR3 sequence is CASSLRSSNSPLHF. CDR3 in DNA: TGTGCCAGCAGCTTAAGGTCCTCAAATTCACCCCTCCACTTT.

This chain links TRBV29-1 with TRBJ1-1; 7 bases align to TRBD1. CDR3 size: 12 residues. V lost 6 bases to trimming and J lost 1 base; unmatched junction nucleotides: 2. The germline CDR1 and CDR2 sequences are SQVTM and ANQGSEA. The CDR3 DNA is TGCAGCGTACGACAGGGGAACACTGAAGCTTTCTTT. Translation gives CSVRQGNTEAFF.

This chain's CDR3 is CSVVLGNQPQHF. The CDR3 DNA reads TGCAGCGTTGTTCTCGGGAATCAGCCCCAGCATTTT. This chain links TRBV29-1 with TRBJ1-5, with no clear D. Germline-derived CDR1 and CDR2 are SQVTM and ANQGSEA. This CDR3 comprises 12 residues. Deletions cut 4 bases from V and 4 bases from J, with 8 bases between.

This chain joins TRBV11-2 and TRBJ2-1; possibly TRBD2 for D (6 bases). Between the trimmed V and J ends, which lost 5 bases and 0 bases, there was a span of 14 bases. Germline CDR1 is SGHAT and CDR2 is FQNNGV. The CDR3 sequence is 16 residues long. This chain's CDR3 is CASSPSGGSSYNEQFF. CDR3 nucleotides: TGTGCCAGCAGCCCGAGTGGGGGGAGCTCCTACAATGAGCAGTTCTTC.

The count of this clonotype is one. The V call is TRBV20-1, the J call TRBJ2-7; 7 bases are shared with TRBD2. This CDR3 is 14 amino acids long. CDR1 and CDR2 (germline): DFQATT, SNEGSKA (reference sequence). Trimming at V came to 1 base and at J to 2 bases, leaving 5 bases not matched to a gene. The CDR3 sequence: CSARARGGPYEQYV. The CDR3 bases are TGCAGTGCTAGAGCTCGGGGAGGGCCCTACGAGCAGTACGTC.

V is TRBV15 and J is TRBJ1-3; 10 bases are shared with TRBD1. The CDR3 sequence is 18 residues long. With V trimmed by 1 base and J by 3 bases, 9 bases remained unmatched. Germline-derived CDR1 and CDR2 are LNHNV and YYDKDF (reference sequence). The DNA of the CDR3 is TGTGCCACCAGCAGAGGACCGGGACAGGGGTTAAGTGGAAACACCATATATTTT. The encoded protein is CATSRGPGQGLSGNTIYF.

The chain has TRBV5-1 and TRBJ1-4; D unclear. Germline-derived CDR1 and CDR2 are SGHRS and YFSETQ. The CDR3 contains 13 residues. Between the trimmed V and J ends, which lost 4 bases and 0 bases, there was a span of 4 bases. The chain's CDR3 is CASSVATNEKLFF. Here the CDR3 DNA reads TGCGCCAGCAGCGTAGCAACTAATGAAAAACTGTTTTTT.

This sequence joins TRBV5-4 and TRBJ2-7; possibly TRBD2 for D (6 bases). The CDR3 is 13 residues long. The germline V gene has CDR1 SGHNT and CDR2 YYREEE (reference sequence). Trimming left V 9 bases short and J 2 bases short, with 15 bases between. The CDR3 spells CATDGASAYEQYV. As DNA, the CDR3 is TGTGCCACGGACGGAGCTAGCGCCTACGAGCAGTACGTC.

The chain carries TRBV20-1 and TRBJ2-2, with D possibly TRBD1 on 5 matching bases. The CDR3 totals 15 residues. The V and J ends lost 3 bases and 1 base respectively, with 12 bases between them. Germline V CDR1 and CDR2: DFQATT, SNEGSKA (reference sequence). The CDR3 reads CSARTWGRNTGELFF. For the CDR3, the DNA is TGCAGTGCTAGGACGTGGGGCAGGAACACCGGGGAGCTGTTTTTT.

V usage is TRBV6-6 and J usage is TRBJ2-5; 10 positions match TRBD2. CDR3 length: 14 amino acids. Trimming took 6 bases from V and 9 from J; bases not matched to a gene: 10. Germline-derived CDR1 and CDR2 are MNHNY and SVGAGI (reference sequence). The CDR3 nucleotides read TGTGCCAGCAGCCTTAGCGGGAGGTTTATGGCCCAGTACTTC. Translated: CASSLSGRFMAQYF.

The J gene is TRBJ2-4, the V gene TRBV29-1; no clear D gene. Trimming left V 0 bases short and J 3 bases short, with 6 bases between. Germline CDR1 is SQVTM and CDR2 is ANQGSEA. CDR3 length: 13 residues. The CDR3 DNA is TGCAGCGTTGAAGATCGGATCAAAAACATTCAGTACTTC. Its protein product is CSVEDRIKNIQYF.

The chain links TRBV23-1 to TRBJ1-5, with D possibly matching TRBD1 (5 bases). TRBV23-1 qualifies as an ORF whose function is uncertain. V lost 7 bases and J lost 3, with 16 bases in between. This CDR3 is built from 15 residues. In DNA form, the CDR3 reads TGCGCCAGCATCCGGGACTGGGGATACAATCAGCCCCAGCATTTT. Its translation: CASIRDWGYNQPQHF.

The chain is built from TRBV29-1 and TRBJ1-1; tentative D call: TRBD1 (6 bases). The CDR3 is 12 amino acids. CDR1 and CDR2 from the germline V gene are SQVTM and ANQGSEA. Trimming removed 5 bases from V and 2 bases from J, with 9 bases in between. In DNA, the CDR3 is TGCAGCGTTCGGGACACCAACACTGAAGCTTTCTTT. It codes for CSVRDTNTEAFF.

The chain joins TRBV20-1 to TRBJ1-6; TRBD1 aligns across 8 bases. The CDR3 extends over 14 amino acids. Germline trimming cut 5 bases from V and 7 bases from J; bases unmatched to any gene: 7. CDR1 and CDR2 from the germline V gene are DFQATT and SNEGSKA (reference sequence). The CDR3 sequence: CSASDRANNSPLHF. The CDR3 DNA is TGCAGTGCTTCGGACAGGGCTAACAATTCACCCCTCCACTTT.

The CDR3 is CASSKGGGVYGYTF. CDR3 nucleotide sequence: TGTGCCAGCAGTAAGGGGGGAGGGGTCTATGGCTACACCTTC. The V and J genes are TRBV28 and TRBJ1-2; the D gene is possibly TRBD1 (6 bases). CDR3 size: 14 residues. V gave up 5 bases and J gave up 4 bases, with 14 bases separating them. The V gene's germline CDR1 is MDHEN and CDR2 SYDVKM.